This TCR beta chain was recorded in a study of shared clonotypes between healthy human individuals. For the study at large: CD4 naive and CD4 memory each took three plates per donor, while CD8 naive took two and CD8 memory one.

Germline V gives CDR1 SGDLS, CDR2 YYNGEE. The CDR3 length is 17 residues. Trimming left V 0 bases short and J 1 base short, with 16 bases between. Only one count was recorded for this clone. Its antigen is still unknown. Regarding the study as a whole: Exclusively blood specimens were collected; tissue repertoires likely differ.

The protocol was immunoSEQ multiplex PCR, while the TCRdb copy is restricted to in-frame clones and leaves out a portion. The repertoire has about 1.5 million clones, approximately 98% of them found once; the top ten carry 0.4% to 0.55%. This chain links TRBV9 with TRBJ2-5, with TRBD2 as a possible D gene (5 bases). This sequence was found in a man younger than 45 in good health. Material for sequencing was naive CD4+ T cells sorted from blood. The subset denotes: CD45RA+ positively selected. The CDR3 sequence is CASSVDPPSGSQETQYF. As DNA, the CDR3 is TGTGCCAGCAGCGTAGACCCACCCAGCGGAAGCCAAGAGACCCAGTACTTC.